Following are 10 T cell receptor beta chains from one sample sequenced in a study of tumor-infiltrating lymphocytes in localized non-small cell lung cancer (dated by TCRdb to about 2021). Preparation of the library involved the immunoSEQ multiplex PCR assay. Imported from immuneACCESS, the table was reduced by TCRdb to in-frame sequences with V and J called. These copies leave out some clones; in studies compared against another copy, an unresolved V gene accounts for under half, and the cause of the remainder is not known. For this sample the table gives more than 10,000 clones, of which 80% to 90% were detected only once. The ten largest clones add up to about 3.5% of the sample. The sequencing sample was made of uninvolved lung tissue not adjacent to the tumor. These receptors were obtained from a human donor with non-small cell lung cancer.

The rearrangement joins TRBV11-2 to TRBJ2-1; D may be TRBD2 (7 bases). Germline-derived CDR1 and CDR2 are SGHAT and FQNNGV. Deletions cut 5 bases from V and 13 bases from J, with 9 bases between. This CDR3 region has 10 residues. CDR3 in amino acids: CASSGGAQFF. CDR3 coding DNA: TGTGCCAGCAGCGGGGGGGCACAGTTCTTC.

This chain connects TRBV5-4 to TRBJ2-3; D is perhaps TRBD2 (5 bases). Germline loops: CDR1 SGHNT, CDR2 YYREEE (reference sequence). The germline V and J ends were trimmed by 0 bases and 1 base, with 6 bases remaining between them. This CDR3 has 14 residues. DNA for the CDR3: TGTGCCAGCAGCTTGGAAGCGGGCACAGATACGCAGTATTTT. Its protein product is CASSLEAGTDTQYF.

This rearrangement joins TRBV6-5 to TRBJ1-2; D is perhaps TRBD1 (6 bases). V gave up 0 bases and J gave up 6 bases, with 11 bases separating them. The CDR3 spans 14 residues. CDR1 MNHEY and CDR2 SVGAGI come from the germline V gene. CDR3 in amino acids: CASSYSSGADGYTF. DNA of the CDR3: TGTGCCAGCAGTTACTCGTCGGGGGCGGATGGCTACACCTTC.

The rearrangement links TRBV2 to TRBJ1-5, with D hard to call. CDR3 length: 15 residues. V lost 4 bases, J lost 3 bases, and 13 bases lay in between. Germline V CDR1 and CDR2: SNHLY, FYNNEI. CDR3 residues: CASSVGRYPNQPQHF. In nucleotides, the CDR3 is TGTGCCAGCAGTGTTGGCCGATACCCCAATCAGCCCCAGCATTTT.

V gene TRBV7-2 combines with J gene TRBJ1-1; a possible D gene is TRBD1 (6 bases). V was cut by 1 base and J by 4 bases, with 13 bases left in between. The CDR3 length is 15 residues. Germline lookup yields CDR1 SGHTA and CDR2 FQGNSA. The CDR3 sequence is CASSLDGGLRTEAFF. The CDR3 DNA reads as TGTGCCAGCAGCTTAGATGGGGGGCTTCGCACTGAAGCTTTCTTT.

V usage is TRBV6-1 and J usage is TRBJ2-7, with D uncertain. Trimming cost V 6 bases and J 2 bases, with 17 bases left between them. The CDR3 runs 15 residues. The germline V gene has CDR1 MNHNS and CDR2 SASEGT. For the CDR3, the DNA is TGTGCCAGCAGACTCCGCTTGGACGGTCCCTACGAGCAGTACTTC. It yields the protein CASRLRLDGPYEQYF.

The chain is built from TRBV7-9 and TRBJ2-2, with D tentatively TRBD1 (5 bases). V lost 5 bases and J lost 7, with 14 bases in between. CDR1 and CDR2 from the germline V gene are SEHNR and FQNEAQ (reference sequence). CDR3 length equals 14 residues. The CDR3 protein is CASSPQTGHGELFF. The DNA of the CDR3 is TGTGCCAGCAGCCCTCAAACAGGTCACGGGGAGCTGTTTTTT.

This chain links TRBV19 with TRBJ2-7; TRBD2 matches 7 bases. The germline V gene has CDR1 LNHDA and CDR2 SQIVND (reference sequence). The ends lost 5 bases at V and 6 bases at J; junction bases unmatched: 10. The CDR3 is 14 amino acids. CDR3 region: CASSSTGSGGEQYF. CDR3 sequence (DNA): TGTGCCAGTAGTTCAACCGGATCGGGGGGCGAGCAGTACTTC.

V gene TRBV25-1 combines with J gene TRBJ2-1; the match to TRBD2 covers 9 bases. V shed 5 bases, J shed 4 bases, and the junction held 9 bases outside the gene matches. The CDR3 has 16 residues. Germline V gives CDR1 MGHDK, CDR2 SYGVNS. DNA of the CDR3: TGTGCCAGCAGTAGTCGGGCGGGAGGGGGTTACAATGAGCAGTTCTTC. This codes for CASSSRAGGGYNEQFF.

V gene TRBV5-1 combines with J gene TRBJ2-3, with D possibly called TRBD1 or TRBD2 (7 bases each). The CDR3 is made up of 14 amino acids. Germline V CDR1 and CDR2: SGHRS, YFSETQ. Trimming removed 10 bases from V and 4 bases from J, with 19 bases in between. The CDR3 DNA reads TGCGCCTCGGGGGGCGGACAGGTTCCAGATACGCAGTATTTT. Its translation: CASGGGQVPDTQYF.